Below, 24 T cell receptor beta chains from the same sample are listed, as sequenced in a study of T cell repertoires in cytomegalovirus infection. One entry per CDR3 protein results from TCRdb running MiXCR on the reads. The sample holds a few hundred thousand distinct CDR3 sequences, roughly a third seen once. No antigen is known for these receptors. The specimen was cultured PBMCs, collected from culture after CMV antigen stimulation. The receptors stem from a human donor in good health (CMV status not recorded). Some clones in this sample may be carry-over from other donors' samples.

This clonotype was picked up a small number of times. This sequence joins TRBV12-3 or TRBV12-4 and TRBJ1-2, with D possibly matching TRBD1 (5 bases). Trimming pared 4 bases from V and 4 bases from J, leaving 13 bases between. The CDR3 length is 14 residues. CDR3 sequence (DNA): TGTGCCAGCAGTTCCTCACAGGAGCGCTATGGCTACACCTTC. It translates to CASSSSQERYGYTF.

This chain connects TRBV10-3 to TRBJ2-7; 10 bases fit TRBD2. The germline CDR1 and CDR2 sequences are ENHRY and SYGVKD. This CDR3 is 15 amino acids long. J was trimmed by 4 bases and V by 3 bases; bases with no gene match: 6. The CDR3 protein is CAISDFPSGSYEQYF. Here the CDR3 DNA reads TGTGCCATCAGTGACTTTCCTAGCGGGAGTTACGAGCAGTACTTC.

The chain employs TRBV12-5 and TRBJ2-1; tentatively, D is TRBD1 (6 bases). Germline CDR1 is LGHNT and CDR2 is FRNRAP. V lost 7 bases and J 0 bases, leaving 16 bases between the germline ends. CDR3 length: 16 residues. The CDR3 sequence is CASAFRQASSYNEQFF. The CDR3 nucleotides are TGTGCTAGTGCATTTCGACAGGCGAGCTCCTACAATGAGCAGTTCTTC.

This chain joins TRBV6-2 or TRBV6-3 and TRBJ2-7; TRBD1 aligns across 10 bases. The CDR3 is made up of 16 amino acids. Germline V gene data show CDR1 as MNHEY and CDR2 as SVGEGT. V was clipped by 6 bases and J by 1 base; unmatched bases: 9. The CDR3 nucleotides read TGTGCCAGCAGGACCGGGACAGGGGAACTATCCTACGAGCAGTACGTC. Protein: CASRTGTGELSYEQYV.

In this sample, this clonotype turned up many times. The rearrangement uses TRBV7-2 and TRBJ2-1; TRBD2 agrees at 8 bases. The CDR3 spans 14 residues. With V trimmed by 3 bases and J by 2 bases, 0 bases remained unmatched. From germline, CDR1 is SGHTA and CDR2 FQGNSA. The CDR3 DNA follows: TGTGCCAGCAGCTTGGGACTAGCCTACAATGAGCAGTTCTTC. It specifies CASSLGLAYNEQFF.

V and J are TRBV19 and TRBJ1-5; 7 nucleotides align to TRBD1. The V and J ends lost 8 bases and 2 bases, in that order; junction bases with no gene match: 3. The CDR3 is made up of 13 amino acids. From germline, CDR1 is LNHDA and CDR2 SQIVND (reference sequence). The CDR3 loop reads CASSTGGNQPQHF. The CDR3 DNA reads as TGTGCCAGTTCAACAGGGGGCAATCAGCCCCAGCATTTT.

This clonotype was observed a few times. The chain couples TRBV7-2 to TRBJ1-2; no clear D gene. The CDR3 runs to 15 residues. V shed 1 base and J shed 3 bases, with 12 bases lying between them. Germline CDR1 SGHTA, CDR2 FQGNSA. CDR3 sequence: CASSLVVGADYGYTF. As DNA, the CDR3 is TGTGCCAGCAGCTTAGTGGTGGGTGCGGACTATGGCTACACCTTC.

The chain employs TRBV6-1 and TRBJ1-2, with TRBD1 matching over 9 bases. Germline loops: CDR1 MNHNS, CDR2 SASEGT. CDR3 size: 15 residues. V lost 7 bases and J lost 4; bases outside the gene matches: 10. The CDR3 coding sequence is TGTGCCAGCACCGAGGGACAGGGCCCTGTCTATGGCTACACCTTC. The encoded protein is CASTEGQGPVYGYTF.

CDR3 sequence: CASRGTILTYNEQFF. The CDR3 coding sequence is TGTGCCAGCAGGGGAACTATACTAACCTACAATGAGCAGTTCTTC. This chain joins TRBV2 and TRBJ2-1; D ambiguous. The CDR3 covers 15 residues. Trimming shortened V by 6 bases and J by 2 bases, and 14 bases separated the two germline ends. Germline CDR1 is SNHLY and CDR2 is FYNNEI.

This clonotype was counted only a few times. The DNA of the CDR3 is TGTGCCAGCAGCTCGAGACCGGGACTAGCGGGAGGGCCATTTCAAGAGACCCAGTACTTC. It translates to CASSSRPGLAGGPFQETQYF. The chain uses TRBV7-2 and TRBJ2-5, with 16 bases aligning to TRBD2. The trim removed 4 bases at V and 2 bases at J, leaving 13 bases unmatched. Germline values: CDR1 SGHTA, CDR2 FQGNSA. CDR3 length equals 20 residues.

The J gene is TRBJ2-7, the V gene TRBV27, with 8 nucleotides matching TRBD2. This CDR3 has 15 residues. Germline CDR1 reads MNHEY; CDR2 reads SMNVEV (reference sequence). V was pared by 4 bases and J by 4 bases, with 9 bases of the junction left unmatched. The CDR3 here is CASSSPRLAQYEQYF. Here the CDR3 DNA reads TGTGCCAGCAGTTCACCGAGACTAGCGCAATACGAGCAGTACTTC.

The chain uses TRBV6-2 or TRBV6-3 and TRBJ2-7; D possibly uses TRBD1 or TRBD2 (5 bases each). CDR1 MNHEY and CDR2 SVGEGT come from the germline V gene. Trimming left V 6 bases short and J 6 bases short, with 18 bases between. The CDR3 spans 14 residues. The DNA of the CDR3 is TGTGCCAGCAGAAAACGGACATTAGAGGGCGAGCAGTACGTC. Its protein is CASRKRTLEGEQYV.

This clonotype occurred a few times. V is TRBV7-2 and J is TRBJ2-1; 8 nucleotides align to TRBD2. Trimming removed 3 bases from V and 4 bases from J; junction bases left unmatched: 11. The germline gives CDR1 SGHTA, CDR2 FQGNSA. The CDR3 runs 17 residues. CDR3 coding DNA: TGTGCCAGCAGCTTTAGGCCTCGACTAGCGACTTACAATGAGCAGTTCTTC. Translated: CASSFRPRLATYNEQFF.

The chain joins TRBV20-1 to TRBJ2-1; D is undetermined. This CDR3 has 12 residues. The V end lost 5 bases, the J end lost 5 bases, and 10 bases lay between the germline ends. The germline gives CDR1 DFQATT, CDR2 SNEGSKA (reference sequence). The CDR3 sequence is CSAPQPNNEQFF. The CDR3 nucleotides are TGCAGTGCTCCCCAACCGAACAATGAGCAGTTCTTC.

The J gene is TRBJ1-1, the V gene TRBV11-2; D unclear. The CDR3 spans 14 residues. V lost 5 bases and J 7 bases, leaving 17 bases between the germline ends. CDR1 and CDR2 (germline): SGHAT, FQNNGV. The CDR3 DNA reads as TGTGCCAGCAGCCCTTCCCTCCTGCAGGATGAAGCTTTCTTT. Translating gives CASSPSLLQDEAFF.

This clonotype showed up just a few times. The V call is TRBV5-6, the J call TRBJ1-6; TRBD1 matches at 8 bases. The CDR3 is made up of 15 amino acids. V shed 4 bases, J shed 8 bases, and the junction held 8 bases outside the gene matches. Germline V CDR1 and CDR2: SGHDT, YYEEEE. The chain's CDR3 is CASSGPGQEYSPLHF. CDR3 sequence (DNA): TGTGCCAGCAGCGGACCGGGACAGGAATATTCACCCCTCCACTTT.

This rearrangement joins TRBV5-6 to TRBJ1-6; D remains unclear. The germline CDR1 and CDR2 sequences are SGHDT and YYEEEE. Trimming removed 0 bases at V and 8 bases at J, with 6 bases between. This CDR3 is 13 amino acids long. CDR3 residues: CASSLGVDSPLHF. CDR3 coding DNA: TGTGCCAGCAGCTTGGGGGTTGATTCACCCCTCCACTTT.

In nucleotides, the CDR3 is TGCAGTGCTACACCCACATTCAGCGAGCAGTACTTC. This codes for CSATPTFSEQYF. The chain joins TRBV20-1 to TRBJ2-7; no clear D gene. CDR3 length: 12 amino acids. V dropped 4 bases and J dropped 6 bases, with 13 bases sitting between them. The V gene's germline CDR1 is DFQATT and CDR2 SNEGSKA (reference sequence).

This clonotype appeared a few times. The CDR3 region has the DNA TGTGCCAGCAGCTTGGTCTTCCCCCCCGTGGACGACAAAAACATTCAGTACTTC. This translates into CASSLVFPPVDDKNIQYF. The rearrangement joins TRBV7-2 to TRBJ2-4; D gene unclear. Per germline, CDR1 SGHTA and CDR2 FQGNSA. The CDR3 runs 18 residues. Deletions cut 3 bases from V and 3 bases from J, with 21 bases between.

J is TRBJ2-3 and V is TRBV6-5; the match to TRBD2 covers 7 bases. CDR1 and CDR2 from the germline V gene are MNHEY and SVGAGI. This CDR3 has 16 amino acids. The V segment lost 0 bases and the J segment 0 bases; nucleotides outside the gene matches: 3. The CDR3 loop reads CASSYSAGISTDTQYF. As DNA, the CDR3 is TGTGCCAGCAGTTACTCAGCGGGGATAAGCACAGATACGCAGTATTTT.

This clonotype has just a few counts. V usage is TRBV7-2 and J usage is TRBJ2-1, with 14 bases aligning to TRBD2. CDR1 and CDR2 from the germline V gene are SGHTA and FQGNSA. CDR3 length equals 16 residues. V gave up 0 bases and J gave up 8 bases; unmatched junction bases: 3. This chain's CDR3 is CASSLARGLAGDEQFF. CDR3 DNA sequence: TGTGCCAGCAGCTTAGCACGGGGACTAGCGGGGGATGAGCAGTTCTTC. Together with reference TRBV7-2 and TRBJ2-1, the CDR3 gives the full variable domain: GAGVSQSPSNKVTEKGKDVELRCDPISGHTALYWYRQSLGQGLEFLIYFQGNSAPDKSGLPSDRFSAERTGGSVSTLTIQRTQQEDSAVYLCASSLARGLAGDEQFFGPGTRLTVL.

The genes are TRBV10-2 and TRBJ1-4; TRBD1 agrees at 10 bases. Germline trimming cut 6 bases from V and 17 bases from J; bases unmatched to any gene: 12. Germline V gene data show CDR1 as WSHSY and CDR2 as SAAADI. This CDR3 region has 13 residues. This CDR3 reads CASSPGTGAKGFF. For the CDR3, the DNA is TGCGCCAGCAGCCCCGGGACAGGGGCAAAGGGTTTTTTT.

The chain carries TRBV11-2 and TRBJ2-3, with TRBD2 as a possible D gene (5 bases). The CDR3 runs to 14 residues. V dropped 9 bases and J dropped 6 bases, with 19 bases sitting between them. In germline, CDR1 is SGHAT, CDR2 FQNNGV. Here the CDR3 reads CASRRSPGNDTQYF. The CDR3 DNA is TGTGCCAGTCGACGGAGCCCCGGGAATGATACGCAGTATTTT. Looking up the rest from reference TRBV11-2 and TRBJ2-3 gives the full variable domain: EAGVAQSPRYKIIEKRQSVAFWCNPISGHATLYWYQQILGQGPKLLIQFQNNGVVDDSQLPKDRFSAERLKGVDSTLKIQPAKLEDSAVYLCASRRSPGNDTQYFGPGTRLTVL.

This rearrangement joins TRBV5-1 to TRBJ2-2, with D unresolved. The germline gives CDR1 SGHRS, CDR2 YFSETQ. CDR3 length: 14 amino acids. Trimming took off 0 bases at V and 10 bases at J, with 13 bases between the two ends. CDR3 coding DNA: TGCGCCAGCAGCTTGGTCGGTTCGAAGCAGGAGCTGTTTTTT. Its protein is CASSLVGSKQELFF.